This entry lists 13 T cell receptor beta chains sequenced from one sample in a study of Ad26.COV2.S vaccination and SARS-CoV-2 variants. Sequencing used immunoSEQ multiplex PCR; TCRdb keeps in-frame clones, though not all of them. The sample comprises fewer than 400,000 clones, 80% to 90% of which are singletons, and roughly 3.2% rests with the top ten. Treatment meaning: around 19 received Ad26.COV2.S at low or high dose, single or two shots; about 5 received placebo; per-sample allocation not given. The investigators took samples on day 63 after the first vaccine or placebo injection. The source was peripheral blood, collected in a trial of Ad26.COV2.S vaccine versus placebo. The receptor set was obtained from a person between 18 and 65 years old who received the Ad26.COV2.S COVID-19 vaccine or a placebo.

The chain combines TRBV15 with TRBJ2-7, with TRBD1 matching 8 bases. The germline V gene encodes CDR1 LNHNV and CDR2 YYDKDF (reference sequence). Trimming cost V 0 bases and J 2 bases; bases outside gene matches: 3. This CDR3 spans 15 amino acids. In DNA form, the CDR3 reads TGTGCCACCAGCAGAGACGGACAGGGAGCCTACGAGCAGTACTTC. Protein product: CATSRDGQGAYEQYF.

The CDR3 sequence: CASSPGQLNSPLHF. The CDR3 coding sequence is TGTGCCAGCTCACCGGGACAGCTTAATTCACCCCTCCACTTT. The V and J genes are TRBV18 and TRBJ1-6; 7 bases fit TRBD1. Losses at the gene ends were 3 bases for V and 6 bases for J; bases not matched to a gene: 2. CDR3 length equals 14 residues. Germline V CDR1 and CDR2: KGHSH, LQKENI.

The chain couples TRBV19 to TRBJ1-2; D is undetermined. This CDR3 contains 11 residues. CDR1 and CDR2 from the germline V gene are LNHDA and SQIVND (reference sequence). The germline V and J ends were trimmed by 6 bases and 7 bases, with 9 bases remaining between them. The CDR3 DNA reads as TGTGCCAGTAGCCTATCCAGTGGCTACACCTTC. Translated: CASSLSSGYTF.

This chain connects TRBV6-5 to TRBJ1-5, with D perhaps matching TRBD1 (5 bases). The CDR3 is 15 amino acids. Between the trimmed V and J ends, which lost 5 bases and 7 bases, there was a span of 18 bases. Germline V lookup: CDR1 MNHEY, CDR2 SVGAGI. CDR3 amino acids: CASSKVAGLKQPQHF. The CDR3, as DNA: TGTGCCAGCAGTAAGGTGGCAGGGCTAAAGCAGCCCCAGCATTTT.

The rearrangement links TRBV28 to TRBJ2-3; 9 positions agree with TRBD1. The junction had 10 bases not matched to a gene; V was cut back by 7 bases and J by 2 bases. The V gene's germline CDR1 is MDHEN and CDR2 SYDVKM. The CDR3 extends over 16 amino acids. CDR3 in amino acids: CASTLNRGRLTDTQYF. The CDR3 DNA reads TGTGCCAGCACACTGAACAGGGGGCGCCTCACAGATACGCAGTATTTT.

The CDR3 DNA is TGTGCCAGCAGCCAAGGTTCCGGGACAGGGGGTTCACCCCTCCACTTT. It specifies CASSQGSGTGGSPLHF. This chain links TRBV4-2 with TRBJ1-6, with 11 positions matching TRBD1. CDR3 length equals 16 residues. J gave up 9 bases and V 1 base, and 5 bases lay outside the gene matches. Germline V gene data show CDR1 as LGHNA and CDR2 as YNFKEQ.

J is TRBJ2-7 and V is TRBV9; TRBD1 aligns across 7 bases. Germline CDR1 SGDLS, CDR2 YYNGEE. Unmatched junction bases numbered 6, after V lost 3 bases and J lost 6 bases. The CDR3 is 13 amino acids. DNA for the CDR3: TGTGCCAGCAGCGAGACAGGGTCGGGCGAGCAGTACTTC. Translated: CASSETGSGEQYF.

This rearrangement joins TRBV3-1 (or the pseudogene TRBV3-2) to TRBJ1-2; D is perhaps TRBD1 (5 bases). The V end lost 0 bases, the J end lost 6 bases, and 17 bases lay between the germline ends. The germline V gene has CDR1 LGHDT and CDR2 YNNKEL (reference sequence). CDR3 length: 16 amino acids. CDR3 nucleotide sequence: TGTGCCAGCAGCCAAGAGGGGACGGACCGACTAGATGGCTACACCTTC. Translated, it gives CASSQEGTDRLDGYTF.

The rearrangement joins TRBV6-1 to TRBJ2-2; D gene ambiguous. Trimming took 2 bases from V and 1 from J, leaving 5 bases between them. Germline CDR1 reads MNHNS; CDR2 reads SASEGT. The CDR3 extends over 14 amino acids. The CDR3 DNA sequence: TGTGCCAGCAGTGAATGGGGGAACACCGGGGAGCTGTTTTTT. Protein product: CASSEWGNTGELFF.

The chain recombines TRBV30 with TRBJ1-4; D might be TRBD1 (5 bases). V gave up 4 bases and J gave up 2 bases, with 11 bases separating them. The germline V gene has CDR1 GTSNPN and CDR2 SVGIG (reference sequence). The CDR3 has 14 residues. The CDR3 bases are TGTGCCTGGACAGGGAGTTGGACTAATGAAAAACTGTTTTTT. It specifies CAWTGSWTNEKLFF.

This chain joins TRBV10-3 and TRBJ1-2; the match to TRBD1 covers 8 bases. Germline CDR1 ENHRY, CDR2 SYGVKD. Losses at the gene ends were 0 bases for V and 10 bases for J; bases not matched to a gene: 4. The CDR3 spans 13 residues. In nucleotides, the CDR3 is TGTGCCATCAGTGAGTCGGTGGACAGGGCCTACACCTTC. Amino acids: CAISESVDRAYTF.

The count of this clone is one. This sequence joins TRBV5-6 and TRBJ1-1; D uncertain. The CDR3 has 13 amino acids. Between the trimmed V and J ends, which lost 1 base and 2 bases, there was a span of 6 bases. Per the germline V gene, CDR1 is SGHDT and CDR2 is YYEEEE. The CDR3 protein is CASSLSFNTEAFF. CDR3 nucleotide sequence: TGTGCCAGCAGCTTGTCTTTTAACACTGAAGCTTTCTTT.

This chain joins TRBV27 and TRBJ1-5; TRBD1 is a possible D gene (5 bases). V was shortened by 3 bases and J by 2 bases, with 11 bases between the two germline ends. The CDR3 is made up of 15 amino acids. Per the germline V gene, CDR1 is MNHEY and CDR2 is SMNVEV (reference sequence). DNA of the CDR3: TGTGCCAGCAGTTTGGGGCCGAGGGGCAATCAGCCCCAGCATTTT. Protein sequence: CASSLGPRGNQPQHF.